The following is a T cell receptor beta chain sequence with its context. The antigen remains unidentified. Libraries were prepared by immunoSEQ multiplex PCR; TCRdb keeps only in-frame clonotypes and omits some of them. The repertoire holds some 240,000 clones, with more than 75% as singletons. This sample is part of a study of cytomegalovirus exposure and HLA in healthy donors. Across the whole study: In a later analysis, the roughly 110 validation repertoires were reported to have used the same platform as the roughly 600 first-cohort repertoires. General study findings and limits: In vitro confirmation showed three CMV-associated chains to be CMV antigen specific. The classifier reportedly diagnosed cytomegalovirus status with high sensitivity and specificity. A list of roughly 180 TCR beta chains associated with cytomegalovirus was given.

V dropped 6 bases and J dropped 1; count of bases not matched to a gene: 7. The CDR3 contains 16 residues. From germline, CDR1 is LNHDA and CDR2 SQIVND (reference sequence). The source material was PBMCs. The chain combines TRBV19 with TRBJ2-2; 8 nucleotides line up with TRBD1. The receptor was isolated from a woman aged 30 to 39 in good health and CMV-seropositive. CDR3 in DNA: TGTGCCAGTAGCCATACAGGGGGTGTGAACACCGGGGAGCTGTTTTTT. Its translation is CASSHTGGVNTGELFF.